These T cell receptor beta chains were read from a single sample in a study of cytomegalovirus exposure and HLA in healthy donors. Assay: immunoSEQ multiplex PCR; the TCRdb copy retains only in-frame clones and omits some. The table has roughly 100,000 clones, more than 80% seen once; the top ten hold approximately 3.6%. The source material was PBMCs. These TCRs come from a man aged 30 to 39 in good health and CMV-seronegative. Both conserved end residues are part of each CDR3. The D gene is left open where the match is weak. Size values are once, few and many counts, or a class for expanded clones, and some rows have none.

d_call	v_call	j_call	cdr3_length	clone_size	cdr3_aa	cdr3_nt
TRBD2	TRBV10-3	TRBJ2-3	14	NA	CATETSGYTDTQYF	TGTGCCACGGAGACTAGCGGATACACAGATACGCAGTATTTT
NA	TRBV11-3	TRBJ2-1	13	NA	CASSARSGNEQFF	TGTGCCAGCAGCGCCAGGAGCGGAAATGAGCAGTTCTTC
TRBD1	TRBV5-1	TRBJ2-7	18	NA	CASSLPMFGDRGTYEQYF	TGCGCCAGCAGCTTACCGATGTTCGGGGACAGGGGAACCTACGAGCAGTACTTC
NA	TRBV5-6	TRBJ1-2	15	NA	CASSLVGEANYGYTF	TGTGCCAGCAGCTTGGTAGGAGAAGCTAACTATGGCTACACCTTC
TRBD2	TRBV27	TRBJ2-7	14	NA	CASSLVAGVREQYF	TGTGCCAGCAGTTTAGTAGCGGGAGTTCGGGAGCAGTACTTC
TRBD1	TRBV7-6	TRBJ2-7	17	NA	CASSPFVGGQGSYEQYF	TGTGCCAGCAGCCCCTTCGTGGGGGGACAGGGCTCCTACGAGCAGTACTTC
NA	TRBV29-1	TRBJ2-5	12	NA	CSVGTAEETQYF	TGCAGCGTTGGGACAGCCGAAGAGACCCAGTACTTC
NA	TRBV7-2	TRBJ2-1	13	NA	CASSFSITGEQFF	TGTGCCAGCAGCTTTTCCATAACGGGTGAGCAGTTCTTC
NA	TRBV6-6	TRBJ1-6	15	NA	CASSYSRQINSPLHF	TGTGCCAGCAGTTACTCTCGACAGATTAATTCACCCCTCCACTTT
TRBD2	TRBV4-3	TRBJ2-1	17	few	CASSQDSRLAGGGEQFF	TGCGCCAGCAGCCAAGATTCGCGGCTAGCGGGAGGGGGTGAGCAGTTCTTC
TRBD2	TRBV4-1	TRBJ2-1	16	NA	CASSQWGSGGAEEQFF	TGCGCCAGCAGCCAATGGGGAAGCGGGGGGGCCGAGGAGCAGTTCTTC
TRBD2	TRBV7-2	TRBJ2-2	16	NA	CASSLAAGGWAGELFF	TGTGCCAGCAGCTTGGCAGCGGGAGGGTGGGCCGGGGAGCTGTTTTTT
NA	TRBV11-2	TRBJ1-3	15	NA	CASSLLSTHGNTIYF	TGTGCCAGCAGCTTATTGAGTACGCACGGAAACACCATATATTTT
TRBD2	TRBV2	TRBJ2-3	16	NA	CASKASGRSRTDTQYF	TGTGCCAGCAAAGCTAGCGGGAGGAGTCGCACAGATACGCAGTATTTT
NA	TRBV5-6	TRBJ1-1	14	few	CASRQRGKKLEPFF	TGTGCCAGCAGGCAAAGGGGCAAAAAACTCGAGCCTTTCTTT
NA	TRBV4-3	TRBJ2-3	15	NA	CASSQDWRESDTQYF	TGCGCCAGCAGCCAAGATTGGCGGGAATCAGATACGCAGTATTTT
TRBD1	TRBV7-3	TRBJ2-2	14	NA	CASSLTGQNGELFF	TGTGCCAGCAGCCTGACAGGGCAGAACGGGGAGCTGTTTTTT
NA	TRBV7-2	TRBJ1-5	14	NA	CASSFRRGNQPQHF	TGTGCCAGCAGCTTTAGGAGGGGCAATCAGCCCCAGCATTTT
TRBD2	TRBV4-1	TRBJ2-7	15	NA	CASRRTSGGSYEQYF	TGCGCCAGCAGACGTACTAGCGGGGGATCCTACGAGCAGTACTTC
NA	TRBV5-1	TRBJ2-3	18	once	CASSLSVGALARSDTQYF	TGCGCCAGCAGCTTGTCGGTTGGGGCTTTGGCTCGGTCAGATACGCAGTATTTT
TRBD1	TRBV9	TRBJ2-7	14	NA	CASSGGQGVIEQYF	TGTGCCAGCAGCGGCGGACAGGGAGTGATCGAGCAGTACTTC
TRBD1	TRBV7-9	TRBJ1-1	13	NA	CSSSSTGGTEAFF	TGTTCCAGCAGCTCAACAGGGGGCACTGAAGCTTTCTTT
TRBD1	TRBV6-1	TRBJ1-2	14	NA	CASSEGDRPLSYTF	TGTGCCAGCAGTGAAGGGGACAGGCCTTTGAGCTACACCTTC
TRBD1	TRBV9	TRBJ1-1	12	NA	CASSRDRDEAFF	TGTGCCAGCAGCCGAGACAGGGATGAAGCTTTCTTT
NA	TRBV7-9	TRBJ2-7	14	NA	CASSLSGESYEQYF	TGTGCCAGCAGCTTATCGGGGGAATCGTACGAGCAGTACTTC
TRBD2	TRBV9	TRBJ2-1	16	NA	CASSVASGRGYNEQFF	TGTGCCAGCAGCGTGGCTAGCGGGAGAGGTTACAATGAGCAGTTCTTC
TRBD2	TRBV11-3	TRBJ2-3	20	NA	CASSLEGRGTSGRGTDTQYF	TGTGCCAGCAGCTTAGAGGGGAGAGGGACTAGCGGGAGGGGCACAGATACGCAGTATTTT
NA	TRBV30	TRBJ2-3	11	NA	CAWVSGDTQYF	TGTGCCTGGGTCTCCGGAGATACGCAGTATTTT
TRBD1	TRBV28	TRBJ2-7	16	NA	CASRQQGTGGIYEQYF	TGTGCCAGCAGACAGCAAGGGACAGGGGGAATCTACGAGCAGTACTTC
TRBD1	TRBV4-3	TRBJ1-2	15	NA	CASSQSRGRSYGYTF	TGCGCCAGCAGCCAATCGAGGGGGCGATCCTATGGCTACACCTTC
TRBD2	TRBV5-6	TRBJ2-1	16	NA	CASSLQRGGPVNEQFF	TGTGCCAGCAGCTTGCAGCGGGGAGGACCAGTCAATGAGCAGTTCTTC
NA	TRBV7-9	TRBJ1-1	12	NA	CASSSYYTEAFF	TGTGCCAGCAGCTCGTACTACACTGAAGCTTTCTTT
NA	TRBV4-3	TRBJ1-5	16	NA	CASSQDSQGRYQPQHF	TGCGCCAGCAGCCAAGATTCCCAGGGGCGGTATCAGCCCCAGCATTTT
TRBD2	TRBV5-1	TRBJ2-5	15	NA	CASSYSGGRQETQYF	TGCGCCAGCAGTTATAGCGGGGGGCGCCAAGAGACCCAGTACTTC
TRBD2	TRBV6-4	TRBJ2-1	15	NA	CASSDGTSGGNEQFF	TGTGCCAGCAGTGACGGGACTAGCGGGGGGAATGAGCAGTTCTTC
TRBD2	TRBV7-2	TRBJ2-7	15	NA	CASSLMGLLTYEQYF	TGTGCCAGCAGCCTAATGGGACTACTCACCTACGAGCAGTACTTC
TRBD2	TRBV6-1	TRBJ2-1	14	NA	CASKLAGQKGYLIF	TGTGCCAGCAAACTAGCGGGACAAAAAGGTTACCTCATCTTC
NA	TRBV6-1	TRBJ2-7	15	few	CASSVENRIFDEQYF	TGTGCCAGCAGTGTAGAAAACAGGATTTTCGACGAGCAGTACTTC
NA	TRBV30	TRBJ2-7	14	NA	CAWSTGQLSYEQYF	TGTGCCTGGAGTACCGGACAGCTCTCCTACGAGCAGTACTTC
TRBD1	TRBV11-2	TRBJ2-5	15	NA	CASSLGLRGRETQYF	TGTGCCAGCAGCTTAGGTCTCAGGGGGCGAGAGACCCAGTACTTC
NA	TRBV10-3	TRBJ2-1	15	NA	CAIMRGQRQYNEQFF	TGTGCCATCATGCGAGGACAGAGACAATACAATGAGCAGTTCTTC
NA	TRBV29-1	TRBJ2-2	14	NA	CSVVAVANTGELFF	TGCAGCGTTGTGGCAGTGGCGAACACCGGGGAGCTGTTTTTT
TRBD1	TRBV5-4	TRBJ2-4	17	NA	CASSDVVGTVAKNIQYF	TGTGCCAGCAGCGACGTCGTAGGGACAGTAGCCAAAAACATTCAGTACTTC
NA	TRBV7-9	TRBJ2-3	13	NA	CASSRGATDTQYF	TGTGCCAGCAGCCGCGGGGCCACAGATACGCAGTATTTT
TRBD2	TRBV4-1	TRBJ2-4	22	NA	CASSQDGVGRARGTLAKNIQYF	TGCGCCAGCAGCCAAGATGGGGTAGGCAGGGCGCGGGGGACCTTAGCCAAAAACATTCAGTACTTC
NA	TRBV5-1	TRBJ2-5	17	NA	CASSLVFGGAVPETQYF	TGCGCCAGCAGCTTGGTATTCGGCGGGGCGGTTCCAGAGACCCAGTACTTC
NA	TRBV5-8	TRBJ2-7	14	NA	CASSFGGSRGAQYF	TGTGCCAGCAGCTTCGGAGGGAGTAGGGGAGCGCAGTACTTC
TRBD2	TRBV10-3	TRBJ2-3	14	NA	CAISPGLADDTQYF	TGTGCCATCAGCCCGGGACTAGCGGATGATACGCAGTATTTT
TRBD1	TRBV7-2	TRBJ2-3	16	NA	CASSAAGTGTTDTQYF	TGTGCCAGCAGCGCCGCCGGGACAGGGACCACAGATACGCAGTATTTT
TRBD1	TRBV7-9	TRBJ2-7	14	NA	CASSFPGQDYEQYF	TGTGCCAGCAGCTTTCCGGGACAGGACTACGAGCAGTACTTC
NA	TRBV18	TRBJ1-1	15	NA	CASSPGTGDSTEAFF	TGTGCCAGCTCACCGGGCACAGGTGATTCCACTGAAGCTTTCTTT
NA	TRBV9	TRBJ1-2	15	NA	CASSPKESFLMGYTF	TGTGCCAGCAGCCCCAAGGAGAGTTTCTTAATGGGCTACACCTTC
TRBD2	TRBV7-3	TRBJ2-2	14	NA	CASRAGGYTGELFF	TGTGCCAGCAGGGCGGGAGGGTACACCGGGGAGCTGTTTTTT
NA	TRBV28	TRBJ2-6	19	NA	CASSSVWRGPSTGANVLTF	TGTGCCAGCAGTTCAGTGTGGCGGGGCCCCTCGACTGGGGCCAACGTCCTGACTTTC
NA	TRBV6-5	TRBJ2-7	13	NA	CASRRGGAYEQYF	TGTGCCAGCAGGAGAGGGGGGGCCTACGAGCAGTACTTC